This TCR beta chain is from a study of cytomegalovirus exposure and HLA in healthy donors. The wider study: Roughly 77 million unique TCRs from HLA-typed donors made up an early data release.

In regard to this clone: What it binds is unknown.

The CDR3 runs 18 residues. V shed 4 bases and J 3 bases; nucleotides not matched to a gene: 10. The germline gives CDR1 SGHNT, CDR2 YYREEE (reference sequence). Whole-study findings and limits: When a later analysis compared HLA-associated TCR beta chains with equally common others, the HLA-associated chains turned out to be more clonally expanded and to have lower generation probabilities. The authors later found TCR association rates varying by HLA locus, with DRB1 most and HLA-C fewest.

The primer mix had 60 Vbeta and 13 Jbeta primers. Assay: immunoSEQ multiplex PCR; the TCRdb copy retains only in-frame clones and omits some. The table lists some 160,000 clones, 73% of them singletons. This chain links TRBV5-4 with TRBJ2-3, with 14 bases that match TRBD2. The receptor's source is a woman younger than 35 in good health and CMV-seropositive. The sequenced sample consisted of PBMCs. The CDR3 sequence: CASSPGTSGGAATDTQYF. The CDR3 DNA sequence: TGTGCCAGCAGCCCGGGGACTAGCGGGGGTGCCGCGACAGATACGCAGTATTTT.